This T cell receptor beta chain was retrieved from a study of cytomegalovirus exposure and HLA in healthy donors. Study background: Out of several hundred genotyped donors, roughly 80% belonged to the Caucasian-associated ancestry cluster.

The CDR3 contains 14 residues. Between the trimmed V and J ends, which lost 4 bases and 5 bases, there was a span of 14 bases. Germline CDR1 SQVTM, CDR2 ANQGSEA. Primers for the PCR totalled 60 Vbeta and 13 Jbeta. Profiling relied on immunoSEQ multiplex PCR, and the TCRdb table lists in-frame clones only, not all of them. This sample has tens of thousands of clones, with approximately 77% found just once. This sequence originates from a man younger than 40 in good health and CMV-seronegative. The sequenced sample consisted of PBMCs. The chain joins TRBV29-1 to TRBJ1-4; a possible D gene is TRBD1 (5 bases). The CDR3 DNA is TGCAGCGTTGGGGACGGGGGAGAAAATGAAAAACTGTTTTTT. As protein: CSVGDGGENEKLFF.